Ten or more counts support the clone carrying this T cell receptor beta chain. These data come from a study of Graves' ophthalmopathy and Graves' hyperthyroidism. The authors enrolled newly diagnosed hyperthyroidism patients aged 18 to 65 with under 2 months' duration. The study amplified TCR beta CDR3 regions using RNA transcripts. The first-round RT-PCR employed HTBI primers together with the Qiagen OneStep RT-PCR kit. A multiplex PCR was then performed as the second round. TCRdb reprocessed the multiplex PCR reads via MiXCR and lists one record per CDR3 protein. The table includes hundreds of thousands of distinct CDR3 sequences, 20% to 25% detected once. Source material: peripheral blood. This TCR derives from a woman between 18 and 29 years old with stable Graves' hyperthyroidism. Some clones in this sample may be carry-over from other donors' samples.

The CDR3 is CASSDVRGLLGPQHF. In nucleotides, the CDR3 is TGTGCCAGCAGTGACGTCAGGGGTCTTCTCGGGCCCCAGCATTTT. V gene TRBV2 combines with J gene TRBJ1-5, with D possibly TRBD1 on 6 matching bases. The CDR3 runs to 15 residues. The V and J ends lost 3 bases and 9 bases respectively, with 18 bases between them. CDR1 is SNHLY, CDR2 FYNNEI, per germline.